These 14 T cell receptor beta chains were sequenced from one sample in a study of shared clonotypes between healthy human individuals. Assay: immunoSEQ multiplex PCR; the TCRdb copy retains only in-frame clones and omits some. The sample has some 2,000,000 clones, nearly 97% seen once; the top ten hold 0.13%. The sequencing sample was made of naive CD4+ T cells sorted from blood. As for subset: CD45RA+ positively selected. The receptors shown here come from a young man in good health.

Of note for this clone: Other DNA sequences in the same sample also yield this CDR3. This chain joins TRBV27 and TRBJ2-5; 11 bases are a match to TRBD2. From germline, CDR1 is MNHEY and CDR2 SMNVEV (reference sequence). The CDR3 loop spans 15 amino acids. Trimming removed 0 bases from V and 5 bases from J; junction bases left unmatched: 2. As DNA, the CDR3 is TGTGCCAGCAGTTTATCACTAGCGGGGGTTGAGACCCAGTACTTC. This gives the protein CASSLSLAGVETQYF.

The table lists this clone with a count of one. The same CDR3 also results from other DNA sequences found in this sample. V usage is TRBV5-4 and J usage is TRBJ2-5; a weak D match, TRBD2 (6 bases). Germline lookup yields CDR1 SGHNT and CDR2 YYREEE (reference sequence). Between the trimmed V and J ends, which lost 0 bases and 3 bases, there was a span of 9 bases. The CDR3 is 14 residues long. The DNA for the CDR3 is TGTGCCAGCAGCTTGGTCGGAGGGGAAGAGACCCAGTACTTC. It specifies CASSLVGGEETQYF.

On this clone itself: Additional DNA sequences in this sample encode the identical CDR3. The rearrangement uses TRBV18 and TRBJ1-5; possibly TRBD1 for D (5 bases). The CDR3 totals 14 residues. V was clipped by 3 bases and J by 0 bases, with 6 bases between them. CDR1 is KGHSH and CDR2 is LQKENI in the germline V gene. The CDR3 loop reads CASSPQGSNQPQHF. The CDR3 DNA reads TGTGCCAGCTCACCTCAGGGTAGCAATCAGCCCCAGCATTTT.

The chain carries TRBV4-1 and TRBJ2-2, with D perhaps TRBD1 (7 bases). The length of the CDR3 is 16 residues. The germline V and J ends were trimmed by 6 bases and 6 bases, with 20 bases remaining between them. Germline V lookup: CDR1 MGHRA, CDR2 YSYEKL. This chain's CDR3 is CASREGSGGTAGELFF. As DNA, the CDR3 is TGCGCCAGCAGGGAGGGTTCAGGGGGAACGGCCGGGGAGCTGTTTTTT.

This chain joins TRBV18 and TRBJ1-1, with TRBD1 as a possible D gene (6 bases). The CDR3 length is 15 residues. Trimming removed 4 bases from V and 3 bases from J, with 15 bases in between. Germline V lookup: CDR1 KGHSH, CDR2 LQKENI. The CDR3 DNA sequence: TGTGCCAGCTCACTTCTCAGGGGTGGCGACACTGAAGCTTTCTTT. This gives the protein CASSLLRGGDTEAFF.

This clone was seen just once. The DNA for the CDR3 is TGTGCCAGCATGGACCCAGGGAGCTCCTACAATGAGCAGTTCTTC. Encoded protein: CASMDPGSSYNEQFF. This chain joins TRBV5-4 and TRBJ2-1; TRBD1 or TRBD2 may be the D gene (5 bases each). V was cut by 6 bases and J by 0 bases, with 13 bases left in between. CDR3 length equals 15 residues. Germline V CDR1 and CDR2: SGHNT, YYREEE (reference sequence).

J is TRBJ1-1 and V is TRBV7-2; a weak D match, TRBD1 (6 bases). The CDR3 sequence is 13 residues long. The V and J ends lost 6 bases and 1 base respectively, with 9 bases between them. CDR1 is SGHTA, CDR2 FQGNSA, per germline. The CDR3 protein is CASRVQGNTEAFF. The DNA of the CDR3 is TGTGCCAGCAGAGTACAGGGGAACACTGAAGCTTTCTTT.

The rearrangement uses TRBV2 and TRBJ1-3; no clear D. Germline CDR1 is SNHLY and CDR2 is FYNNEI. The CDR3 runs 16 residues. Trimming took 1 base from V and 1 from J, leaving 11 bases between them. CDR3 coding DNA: TGTGCCAGCAGTGAAGTGTGGAGGGATTCTGGAAACACCATATATTTT. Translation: CASSEVWRDSGNTIYF.

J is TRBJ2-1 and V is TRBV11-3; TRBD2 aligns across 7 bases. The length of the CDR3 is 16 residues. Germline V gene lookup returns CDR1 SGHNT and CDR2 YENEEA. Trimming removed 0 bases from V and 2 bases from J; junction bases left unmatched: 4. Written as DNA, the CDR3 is TGTGCCAGCAGCTTAGATCAAGGGAGGGCCTACAATGAGCAGTTCTTC. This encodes CASSLDQGRAYNEQFF.

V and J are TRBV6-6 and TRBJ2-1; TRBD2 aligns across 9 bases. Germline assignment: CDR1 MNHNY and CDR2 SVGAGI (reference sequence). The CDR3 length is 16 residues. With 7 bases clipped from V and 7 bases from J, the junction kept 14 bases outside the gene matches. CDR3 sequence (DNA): TGTGCCAGCAACTCCGCGGGGGCGGGGGGGCTTAATGAGCAGTTCTTC. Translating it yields CASNSAGAGGLNEQFF.

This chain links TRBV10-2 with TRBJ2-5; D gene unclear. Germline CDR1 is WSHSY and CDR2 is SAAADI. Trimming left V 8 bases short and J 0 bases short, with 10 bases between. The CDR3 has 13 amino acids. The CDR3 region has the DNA TGCGCCAGCGTCGGCCAAGACCAAGAGACCCAGTACTTC. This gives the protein CASVGQDQETQYF.

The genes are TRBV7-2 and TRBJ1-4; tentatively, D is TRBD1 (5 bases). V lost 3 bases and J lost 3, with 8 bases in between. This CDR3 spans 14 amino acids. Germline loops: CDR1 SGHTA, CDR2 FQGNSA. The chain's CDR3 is CASSLGLANEKLFF. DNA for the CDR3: TGTGCCAGCAGCTTGGGACTTGCTAATGAAAAACTGTTTTTT.

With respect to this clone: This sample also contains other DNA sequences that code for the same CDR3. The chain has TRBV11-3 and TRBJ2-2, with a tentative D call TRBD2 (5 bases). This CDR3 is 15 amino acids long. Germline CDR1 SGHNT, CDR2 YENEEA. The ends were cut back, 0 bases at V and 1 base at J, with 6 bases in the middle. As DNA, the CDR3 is TGTGCCAGCAGCTTAGATCGGGGGAACACCGGGGAGCTGTTTTTT. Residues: CASSLDRGNTGELFF.

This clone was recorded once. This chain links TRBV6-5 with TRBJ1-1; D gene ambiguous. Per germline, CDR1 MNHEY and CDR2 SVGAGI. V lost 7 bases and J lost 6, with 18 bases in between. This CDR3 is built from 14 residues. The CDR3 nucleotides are TGTGCCAGCAAATCGGAGGGATCAAGAGCTGAAGCTTTCTTT. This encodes CASKSEGSRAEAFF.